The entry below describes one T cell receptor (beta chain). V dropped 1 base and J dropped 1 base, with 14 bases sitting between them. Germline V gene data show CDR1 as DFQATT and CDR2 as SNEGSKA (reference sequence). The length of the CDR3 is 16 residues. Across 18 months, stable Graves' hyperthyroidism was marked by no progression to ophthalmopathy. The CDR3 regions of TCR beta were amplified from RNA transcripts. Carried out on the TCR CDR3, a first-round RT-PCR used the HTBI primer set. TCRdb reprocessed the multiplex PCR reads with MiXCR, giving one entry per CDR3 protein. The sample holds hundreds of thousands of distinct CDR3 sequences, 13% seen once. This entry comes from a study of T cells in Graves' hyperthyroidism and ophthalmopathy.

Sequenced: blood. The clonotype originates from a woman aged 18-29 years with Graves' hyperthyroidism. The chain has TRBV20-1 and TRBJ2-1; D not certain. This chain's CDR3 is CSARGGRRPSYNEQFF. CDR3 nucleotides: TGCAGTGCTAGAGGAGGAAGGAGACCTTCCTACAATGAGCAGTTCTTC.